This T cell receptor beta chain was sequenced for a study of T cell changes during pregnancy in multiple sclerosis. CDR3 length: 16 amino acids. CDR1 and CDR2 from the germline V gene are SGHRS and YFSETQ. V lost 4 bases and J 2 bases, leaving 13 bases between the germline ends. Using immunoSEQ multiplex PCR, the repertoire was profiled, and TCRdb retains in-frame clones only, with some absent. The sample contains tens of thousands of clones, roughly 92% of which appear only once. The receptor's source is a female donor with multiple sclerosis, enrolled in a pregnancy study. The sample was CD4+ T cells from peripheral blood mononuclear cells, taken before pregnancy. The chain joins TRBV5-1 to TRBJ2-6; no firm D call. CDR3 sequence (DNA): TGCGCCAGCAGCCCCTCCCCCCGGGCTGGGGCCAACGTCCTGACTTTC. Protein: CASSPSPRAGANVLTF.